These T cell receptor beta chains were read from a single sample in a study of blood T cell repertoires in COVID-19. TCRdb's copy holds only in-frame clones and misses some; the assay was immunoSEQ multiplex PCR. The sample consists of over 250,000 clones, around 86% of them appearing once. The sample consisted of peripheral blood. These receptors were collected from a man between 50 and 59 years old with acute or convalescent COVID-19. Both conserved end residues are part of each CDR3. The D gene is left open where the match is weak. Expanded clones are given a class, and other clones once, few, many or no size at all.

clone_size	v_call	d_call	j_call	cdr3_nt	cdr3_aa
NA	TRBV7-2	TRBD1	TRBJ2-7	TGTGCCAGCAGTGGTGGCGGGACAGGGTTCTACGAGCAGTACTTC	CASSGGGTGFYEQYF
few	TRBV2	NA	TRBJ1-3	TGTGCCAGCCTCCGGGACATTGGAAACACCATATATTTT	CASLRDIGNTIYF
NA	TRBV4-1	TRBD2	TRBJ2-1	TGCGCCAGCAGCCCAATGACTAGCGGGGCCTTCTTC	CASSPMTSGAFF
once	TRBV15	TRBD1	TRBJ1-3	TGTGCCACCAGCAGAGGGGACAGGGGCTCTGGAAACACCATATATTTT	CATSRGDRGSGNTIYF
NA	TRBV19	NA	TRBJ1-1	TGTGCCAGTAGTATGAATAGAAACACTGAAGCTTTCTTT	CASSMNRNTEAFF
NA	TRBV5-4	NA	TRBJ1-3	TGTGCCAGCAGCTTGGCCGGGGGAAACACCATATATTTT	CASSLAGGNTIYF
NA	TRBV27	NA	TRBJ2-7	TGTGCCAGCAGTTCTAACAAGGGGCTGGAGCAGTACTTC	CASSSNKGLEQYF
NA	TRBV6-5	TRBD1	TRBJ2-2	TGTGCCAGCAGCCCCTCGACAGGGGGCACCGGGGAGCTGTTTTTT	CASSPSTGGTGELFF
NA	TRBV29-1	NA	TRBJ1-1	TGCAGCGCAGCGGGCCCGAACACTGAAGCTTTCTTT	CSAAGPNTEAFF
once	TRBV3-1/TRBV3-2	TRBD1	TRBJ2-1	TGTGCCAGCAGCCAAGAAGGGGACAGGGAAAATGAGCAGTTCTTC	CASSQEGDRENEQFF
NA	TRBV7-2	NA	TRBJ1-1	TGTGCCAGCAGACAACAGAGGAACACTGAAGCTTTCTTT	CASRQQRNTEAFF
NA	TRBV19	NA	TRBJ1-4	TGTGCCAGTAGTATATACAGTGCAACTAATGAAAAACTGTTTTTT	CASSIYSATNEKLFF
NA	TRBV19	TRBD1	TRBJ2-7	TGTGCCAGTAGTAACCGGGACAGGGTCAGCGAGCAGTACTTC	CASSNRDRVSEQYF
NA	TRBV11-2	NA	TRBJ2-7	TGTGCCAGCAGCTTGAACCCCTACCAGCAGTACTTC	CASSLNPYQQYF
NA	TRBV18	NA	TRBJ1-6	TGTGCCAGCTCAAGGACAGAGCTTAATTCACCCCTCCACTTT	CASSRTELNSPLHF